Reported below is one T cell receptor (beta chain). Its antigen is still unknown. The source of the sample is a study of T cell repertoires and HLA-DP antigens. General study findings and limits: Clones undetected before culture averaged roughly 39% against one allele and approximately 51% against the other. Sorted CD137+ clonality was 0.3 to 0.5 for both alloantigens, versus around 0.037 pre-culture.

Per germline, CDR1 SEHNR and CDR2 FQNEAQ (reference sequence). The V end lost 3 bases, the J end lost 6 bases, and 14 bases lay between the germline ends. This CDR3 spans 14 amino acids. Amplification used primers for 54 TRBV and 13 TRBJ segments. For pre-culture CD4+ samples, the target was 200,000 to 250,000 T cell genomes. Here immunoSEQ multiplex PCR was the method, and the copy in TCRdb shows in-frame clones only, minus some. The table shows more than 90,000 clones, with about 92% occurring only once. The rearrangement links TRBV7-9 to TRBJ1-2, with no clear D. The clonotype originates from a woman aged 18-29 years in good health and CMV-seronegative. The sequencing input was CD4+ T cells from PBMCs. In DNA, the CDR3 is TGTGCCAGCAGCTTCGGCAGGACGCGGGATGGCTACACCTTC. It yields the protein CASSFGRTRDGYTF.